This TCR beta chain was sequenced in a study of control samples from healthy donors and cancer patients. The data were produced by immunoSEQ multiplex PCR, yet TCRdb's version contains in-frame clones alone and is incomplete. There are 150,000 to 200,000 clones in the sample, with around 2% held by the top ten. Germline-derived CDR1 and CDR2 are SGHAT and FQNNGV. The CDR3 runs 16 residues. The ends lost 5 bases at V and 0 bases at J; junction bases unmatched: 7. Sequenced material: blood. The sequence derives from a woman aged 25-40 years in good health. The chain recombines TRBV11-2 with TRBJ1-5; 7 positions match TRBD1. The CDR3 is CASSGSGTVSNQPQHF. The CDR3 nucleotides read TGTGCCAGCAGCGGATCCGGGACAGTTAGCAATCAGCCCCAGCATTTT. Full variable domain (missing parts from reference TRBV11-2 and TRBJ1-5): EAGVAQSPRYKIIEKRQSVAFWCNPISGHATLYWYQQILGQGPKLLIQFQNNGVVDDSQLPKDRFSAERLKGVDSTLKIQPAKLEDSAVYLCASSGSGTVSNQPQHFGDGTRLSIL.